This TCR beta chain is drawn from a study of blood T cell repertoires in COVID-19. Study-level information: The analysed material was cDNA or gDNA that came from T cells, B-cell-depleted T cells, or PBMCs.

The CDR3 loop spans 15 amino acids. The V and J ends lost 5 bases and 4 bases, in that order; junction bases with no gene match: 6. The germline V gene has CDR1 MNHEY and CDR2 SMNVEV (reference sequence). This clone appeared once. In the original processing: Nucleated cell number was recorded as an estimate derived from reference gene primer amplification. Measured with immunoSEQ multiplex PCR; TCRdb has only the in-frame clones, and not every one. V and J calls plus clone size are reproduced from that table; the DNA served to infer D and trimming. The table includes about 150,000 clones, 75% to 90% detected once.

The chain has TRBV27 and TRBJ2-1; 9 nucleotides match TRBD2. The sequence derives from a human donor in a cohort sampled during active COVID-19. Sequencing input: peripheral blood. The CDR3 DNA reads TGTGCCAGCAGTCCCGGGCGGGGGGGGTACAATGAGCAGTTCTTC. As protein: CASSPGRGGYNEQFF.